This T cell receptor (beta chain) was recorded in a study of blood T cell repertoires in COVID-19. Study context: PBMCs, B-cell-depleted T cells, or T cells were the source of the cDNA or gDNA that made up the material.

Some clones are missing from TCRdb's copy, which holds only in-frame ones; the method was immunoSEQ multiplex PCR. The sample has about 60,000 clones; 88% are singletons. Trimming cost V 4 bases and J 6 bases; bases outside gene matches: 4. The germline V gene encodes CDR1 SGHRS and CDR2 YFSETQ. The CDR3 runs 13 residues. Specimen: peripheral blood. This TCR came from a man in his sixties with acute or convalescent COVID-19. This chain connects TRBV5-1 to TRBJ1-5, with TRBD1 matching over 7 bases. The CDR3 loop reads CASSPQGGQPQHF. For the CDR3, the DNA is TGCGCCAGCAGCCCTCAGGGGGGTCAGCCCCAGCATTTT.